This TCR beta chain was obtained from a study of control samples from healthy donors and cancer patients. The CDR3 totals 14 residues. Germline V CDR1 and CDR2: SGHRS, YFSETQ. Deletions cut 4 bases from V and 3 bases from J, with 13 bases between. Clones were read by immunoSEQ multiplex PCR, and TCRdb kept only the in-frame ones, dropping some. The sample has 75,000 to 100,000 clones; 85% to 90% are singletons. The source is a man aged 50-59 years in good health. The gene calls are TRBV5-1 and TRBJ1-1; D unclear. Specimen: blood. The CDR3 DNA is TGCGCCAGCAGCCTGTCGCTAGGAGACACTGAAGCTTTCTTT. This gives the protein CASSLSLGDTEAFF.